This T cell receptor beta chain appears in the sequencing data of a study of blood T cells in healthy people across ages. In the study overall: Through template switching, about one barcoded beta molecule was captured per two T cells, as measured in model experiments. Study outcomes and limitations: Expanded clonotype changes were possibly confounded by unknown donor CMV status. Leaving the PBMCs unsorted stopped any conclusive comparison of naive versus antigen-experienced cells.

Sample-barcoded 5' priming and a J-beta primer mix drove a second PCR of about 6 to 12 cycles. Each cDNA molecule, via a template-switch adaptor with 12 random nucleotides, was tagged. TCRdb re-analysed the 5' RACE reads in MiXCR, keeping a single row per CDR3 protein. The data hold 600,000 to 650,000 distinct CDR3 sequences, with 58% observed a single time. This clonotype was counted a few times. Its specificity is not known. The junction had 4 bases not matched to a gene; V was cut back by 3 bases and J by 4 bases. CDR3 length equals 15 residues. Germline loops: CDR1 LGHDT, CDR2 YNNKEL (reference sequence).

Sequencing used blood. The TCR was taken from a man between 60 and 75 years old in good health. The V gene is TRBV3-1, the J gene TRBJ2-5; 11 bases are shared with TRBD2. The CDR3 region has the DNA TGTGCCAGCAGCCACCTAGCGGGGGGTGGAGAGACCCAGTACTTC. Translated: CASSHLAGGGETQYF.